This TCR beta chain was captured by sequencing in a study of T cells in Graves' hyperthyroidism and ophthalmopathy. Study in general: Blood was drawn when the patient was first diagnosed and still untreated. Study-wide points: In validation, the model predicted ophthalmopathy. These predictions came a median about 6.5 months before onset.

The CDR3 covers 17 residues. V lost 1 base and J lost 6; bases outside the gene matches: 7. In germline, CDR1 is LGHDT, CDR2 YNNKEL (reference sequence). The source material, RNA transcripts, was used to amplify TCR beta CDR3 regions. An initial round of RT-PCR targeting the TCR CDR3 relied on the HTBI primer set. TCRdb recomputed calls from the multiplex PCR reads with MiXCR, one row per CDR3 protein. Here the sample spans roughly 640,000 distinct CDR3 sequences, around 15% being singletons. This clonotype turned up a few times. Antigen unknown. Specimen: blood. The chain is built from TRBV3-1 and TRBJ2-2, with 11 bases aligning to TRBD2. This receptor was obtained from a woman aged 35 to 49 with Graves' ophthalmopathy. The CDR3, as DNA: TGTGCCAGCAGCCAAGGGGTTAGCGGGAGGGGATCCGGGGAGCTGTTTTTT. It encodes CASSQGVSGRGSGELFF.